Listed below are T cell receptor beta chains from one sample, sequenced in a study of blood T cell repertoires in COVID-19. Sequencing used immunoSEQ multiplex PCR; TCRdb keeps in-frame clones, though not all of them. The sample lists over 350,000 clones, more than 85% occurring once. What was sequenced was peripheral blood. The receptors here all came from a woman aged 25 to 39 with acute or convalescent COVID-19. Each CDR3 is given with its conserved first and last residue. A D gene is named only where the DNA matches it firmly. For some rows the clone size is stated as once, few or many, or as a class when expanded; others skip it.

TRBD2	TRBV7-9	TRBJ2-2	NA	TGTGCCAGCAGCTCATCTAGCGGGGGGAATACCGGGGAGCTGTTTTTT	CASSSSSGGNTGELFF
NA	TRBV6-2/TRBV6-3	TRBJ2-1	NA	TGTGCCAGCAGTTACTCACCCGGGGGTCTTTATGAGCAGTTCTTC	CASSYSPGGLYEQFF
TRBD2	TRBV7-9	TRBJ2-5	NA	TGTGCCAGCAGCTTTACAGCGGGGGGTATCCAGTACTTC	CASSFTAGGIQYF
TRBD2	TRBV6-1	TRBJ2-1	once	TGTGCCAGCAGTGAGGCGAGCGGGGGAAATGAGCAGTTCTTC	CASSEASGGNEQFF
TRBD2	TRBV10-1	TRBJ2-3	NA	TGCGCCAGCAGTGACCTAGCGGATACCACAGATACGCAGTATTTT	CASSDLADTTDTQYF
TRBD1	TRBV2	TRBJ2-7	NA	TGTGCCAGCAAGTGGGGACAGGGAGACTACGAGCAGTACTTC	CASKWGQGDYEQYF
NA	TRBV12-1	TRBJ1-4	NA	TGTGCCAGCAGCTTTCGTCCCATGGGAGGAACTAATGAAAAACTGTTTTTT	CASSFRPMGGTNEKLFF
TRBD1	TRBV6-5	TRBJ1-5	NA	TGTGCCAGCAGTCGCGACAGGGGCAACAATCAGCCCCAGCATTTT	CASSRDRGNNQPQHF
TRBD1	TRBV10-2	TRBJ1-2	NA	TGCGCCAGTCGGGGACAGGGGAAAACGGAGTACACCTTC	CASRGQGKTEYTF
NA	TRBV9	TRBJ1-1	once	TGTGCCAGCAGCGAGAACCTTTACGGGGTGGCTTTCTTT	CASSENLYGVAFF
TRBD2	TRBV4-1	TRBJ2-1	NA	TGCGCCAGCAGCCAAGATACCGGGGGGGCCAACTACAATGAGCAGTTCTTC	CASSQDTGGANYNEQFF
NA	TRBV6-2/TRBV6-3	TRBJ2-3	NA	TGTGCCAGCAGTTACTCGAGGCAGAACACAGATACGCAGTATTTT	CASSYSRQNTDTQYF
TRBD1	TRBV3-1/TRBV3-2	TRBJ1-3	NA	TGTGCCAGCAGCCAAGTACAGGGGTATGGAAACACCATATATTTT	CASSQVQGYGNTIYF